The next 26 T cell receptor beta chains were all read from a single sample in a study of graft-versus-host responses after intestinal transplantation. Measured with immunoSEQ multiplex PCR; TCRdb has only the in-frame clones, and not every one. The table records 75,000 to 100,000 clones, more than 85% of them present only once. These receptors lack a known antigen. The specimen comprised unstimulated CD4+ T cells sorted from spleen or lymph node cells, sampled before intestinal transplant. The origin of the receptors is a human donor who received an intestinal transplant.

The chain joins TRBV10-3 to TRBJ2-3; 7 nucleotides align to TRBD2. CDR1 is ENHRY, CDR2 SYGVKD, per germline. Losses at the gene ends were 0 bases for V and 0 bases for J; bases not matched to a gene: 9. This CDR3 spans 18 amino acids. In DNA, the CDR3 is TGTGCCATCAGTGAGTCGATTGAGCGGGGTACTAGCACAGATACGCAGTATTTT. It yields the protein CAISESIERGTSTDTQYF.

This sequence joins TRBV18 and TRBJ1-1; 9 bases align to TRBD1. The CDR3 sequence is 16 residues long. Losses at the gene ends were 4 bases for V and 1 base for J; bases not matched to a gene: 7. Germline-derived CDR1 and CDR2 are KGHSH and LQKENI. The CDR3 here is CASSLTGDRANTEAFF. Written as DNA, the CDR3 is TGTGCCAGCTCACTGACGGGGGACAGGGCGAACACTGAAGCTTTCTTT.

The rearrangement joins TRBV19 to TRBJ2-1; the D gene is possibly TRBD2 (6 bases). The CDR3 is made up of 17 amino acids. The germline V gene encodes CDR1 LNHDA and CDR2 SQIVND (reference sequence). Trimming removed 5 bases at V and 8 bases at J, with 25 bases between. CDR3 in DNA: TGTGCCAGTAGTCTTCCCCCTGGGGGGAACCGCTTAGATGAGCAGTTCTTC. Its protein is CASSLPPGGNRLDEQFF.

The chain combines TRBV5-4 with TRBJ1-2; no clear D. CDR1 SGHNT and CDR2 YYREEE come from the germline V gene (reference sequence). Between the trimmed V and J ends, which lost 2 bases and 5 bases, there was a span of 7 bases. CDR3 size: 12 residues. This CDR3 is CASSFMRYGYTF. Here the CDR3 DNA reads TGTGCCAGCAGCTTTATGCGGTATGGCTACACCTTC. The complete variable domain, with remaining parts taken from reference TRBV5-4 and TRBJ1-2, reads ETGVTQSPTHLIKTRGQQVTLRCSSQSGHNTVSWYQQALGQGPQFIFQYYREEENGRGNFPPRFSGLQFPNYSSELNVNALELDDSALYLCASSFMRYGYTFGSGTRLTVV.

This chain joins TRBV18 and TRBJ1-4; TRBD1 agrees at 11 bases. J lost 7 bases, V lost 6 bases, and 7 bases had no gene match. CDR1 KGHSH and CDR2 LQKENI come from the germline V gene. The CDR3 spans 15 residues. The CDR3 loop is CASSLGQGAGEKLFF. CDR3 DNA: TGTGCCAGCTCCCTTGGACAGGGGGCTGGTGAAAAACTGTTTTTT.

The chain has TRBV6-5 and TRBJ2-5; 7 bases map to TRBD2. The germline V gene encodes CDR1 MNHEY and CDR2 SVGAGI. CDR3 length: 14 residues. V gave up 2 bases and J gave up 4 bases; unmatched junction bases: 4. The CDR3 spells CASSYGRAGETQYF. Here the CDR3 DNA reads TGTGCCAGCAGTTACGGGAGGGCGGGAGAGACCCAGTACTTC.

In this sample, this clone turned up a few times. The chain has TRBV11-2 and TRBJ2-3; D is undetermined. Germline V gives CDR1 SGHAT, CDR2 FQNNGV. This CDR3 has 11 amino acids. Trimming left V 1 base short and J 8 bases short, with 4 bases between. CDR3 in amino acids: CASSLVSTQYF. CDR3 sequence (DNA): TGTGCCAGCAGCTTAGTGAGTACGCAGTATTTT.

This chain connects TRBV7-2 to TRBJ2-5; 8 bases map to TRBD1. The junction had 7 bases not matched to a gene; V was cut back by 5 bases and J by 2 bases. The CDR3 runs to 15 residues. Looked up from germline, CDR1 is SGHTA and CDR2 is FQGNSA. CDR3: CASSRGTGGQETQYF. CDR3 in DNA: TGTGCCAGCAGCCGGGGAACAGGGGGTCAAGAGACCCAGTACTTC.

The chain couples TRBV10-1 to TRBJ1-6; tentative D call: TRBD1 (6 bases). The CDR3 extends over 16 amino acids. CDR1 WNHNN and CDR2 SYGVQD come from the germline V gene (reference sequence). V gave up 6 bases and J gave up 4 bases, with 16 bases separating them. The CDR3 region is CASRPGHSPYNSPLHF. The CDR3 DNA is TGCGCCAGCAGACCGGGACACTCGCCGTATAATTCACCCCTCCACTTT.

This sequence joins TRBV9 and TRBJ2-1, with TRBD2 identical over 8 bases. This CDR3 is 15 amino acids long. The germline CDR1 and CDR2 sequences are SGDLS and YYNGEE. Trimming removed 3 bases from V and 2 bases from J; junction bases left unmatched: 4. Here the CDR3 DNA reads TGTGCCAGCAGCGCCGTAGCGGGAACCTACAATGAGCAGTTCTTC. Translated: CASSAVAGTYNEQFF.

This clone is a singleton in its sample. The V gene is TRBV13, the J gene TRBJ2-3; 10 bases agree with TRBD2. The V gene's germline CDR1 is PRHDT and CDR2 FYEKMQ (reference sequence). The trim removed 6 bases at V and 4 bases at J, leaving 7 bases unmatched. CDR3 length: 15 residues. The CDR3 is CASSLSGRYADTQYF. Written as DNA, the CDR3 is TGTGCCAGCAGTCTTAGCGGGAGGTACGCAGATACGCAGTATTTT.

This clone was seen more than once but under ten times. The rearrangement uses TRBV4-1 and TRBJ2-2; the D gene is possibly TRBD1 (6 bases). CDR3 length equals 17 residues. Trimming shortened V by 1 base and J by 6 bases, and 18 bases separated the two germline ends. Germline CDR1 MGHRA, CDR2 YSYEKL. The CDR3 region is CASSQGIQGPGSGELFF. CDR3 sequence (DNA): TGCGCCAGCAGCCAAGGAATCCAGGGGCCCGGCTCCGGGGAGCTGTTTTTT.

The genes are TRBV7-3 and TRBJ1-1, with 7 bases lining up with TRBD1. The CDR3 covers 13 residues. Germline CDR1 is SGHTA and CDR2 is FQGTGA. J gave up 5 bases and V 2 bases, and 2 bases lay outside the gene matches. The chain's CDR3 is CASSLQGGTEAFF. CDR3 nucleotide sequence: TGTGCCAGCAGCTTACAGGGGGGTACTGAAGCTTTCTTT.

The rearrangement links TRBV10-3 to TRBJ1-1, with D tentatively TRBD1 (5 bases). The CDR3 covers 16 residues. Trimming pared 2 bases from V and 1 base from J, leaving 14 bases between. The germline V gene has CDR1 ENHRY and CDR2 SYGVKD. CDR3 nucleotides: TGTGCCATCAGTGAGGGCAGGGATACGACGAACACTGAAGCTTTCTTT. Translated, it gives CAISEGRDTTNTEAFF.

This chain uses TRBV4-2 with TRBJ1-5, with 11 bases that match TRBD1. J gave up 0 bases and V 2 bases, and 6 bases lay outside the gene matches. The CDR3 is made up of 18 amino acids. Germline V gene sequence: CDR1 LGHNA, CDR2 YNFKEQ. CDR3 residues: CASSQPGQGGHSNQPQHF. CDR3 nucleotides: TGTGCCAGCAGCCAACCGGGACAGGGGGGACATAGCAATCAGCCCCAGCATTTT.

The V and J genes are TRBV9 and TRBJ2-1, with TRBD2 as a possible D gene (6 bases). Germline CDR1 SGDLS, CDR2 YYNGEE. The CDR3 contains 14 residues. V lost 3 bases and J 3 bases, leaving 10 bases between the germline ends. The CDR3 DNA is TGTGCCAGCAGCGCTGGAGGGGTCTACAATGAGCAGTTCTTC. It specifies CASSAGGVYNEQFF.

On this clone itself: An end of the junction differs from the germline gene, which may be a read error. This chain links TRBV5-1 with TRBJ1-5; TRBD1 matches at 12 bases. Germline V CDR1 and CDR2: SGHRS, YFSETQ. The CDR3 spans 14 residues. This CDR3 is CVSSSGTGGQPQHF. For the CDR3, the DNA is TGCGTCAGCAGTTCCGGGACAGGGGGCCAGCCCCAGCATTTT.

This clone has only a few counts. The V call is TRBV5-6, the J call TRBJ2-1; 9 bases map to TRBD1. CDR3 size: 18 residues. Trimming at V came to 2 bases and at J to 1 base, leaving 10 bases not matched to a gene. Germline V CDR1 and CDR2: SGHDT, YYEEEE. DNA of the CDR3: TGTGCCAGCAGCTTTTACCCGACAGGGGGAAGGTCCTACAATGAGCAGTTCTTC. Encoded protein: CASSFYPTGGRSYNEQFF.

The CDR3 sequence is CASSLYRGYGYTF. The CDR3 region has the DNA TGTGCCAGCAGCTTATATCGGGGGTATGGCTACACCTTC. This sequence joins TRBV7-2 and TRBJ1-2; tentatively, D is TRBD1 (5 bases). CDR1 and CDR2 (germline): SGHTA, FQGNSA. V dropped 2 bases and J dropped 5 bases, with 9 bases sitting between them. The CDR3 is 13 amino acids. The full variable domain, rest sourced from reference TRBV7-2 and TRBJ1-2, is GAGVSQSPSNKVTEKGKDVELRCDPISGHTALYWYRQSLGQGLEFLIYFQGNSAPDKSGLPSDRFSAERTGGSVSTLTIQRTQQEDSAVYLCASSLYRGYGYTFGSGTRLTVV.

The chain carries TRBV28 and TRBJ2-1; 7 bases fit TRBD2. The CDR3 is 14 residues long. Trimming took 11 bases from V and 4 from J; bases not matched to a gene: 11. Germline V gene data show CDR1 as MDHEN and CDR2 as SYDVKM. The CDR3 nucleotides are TGTGCCGCAGGACGGGACTACCTATACAATGAGCAGTTCTTC. Protein: CAAGRDYLYNEQFF. Variable domain in full (rest from reference TRBV28 and TRBJ2-1): DVKVTQSSRYLVKRTGEKVFLECVQDMDHENMFWYRQDPGLGLRLIYFSYDVKMKEKGDIPEGYSVSREKKERFSLILESASTNQTSMYLCAAGRDYLYNEQFFGPGTRLTVL.

The chain couples TRBV6-5 to TRBJ1-6, with a possible D match to TRBD1 (6 bases). V lost 6 bases and J lost 7, with 13 bases in between. Germline CDR1 is MNHEY and CDR2 is SVGAGI. This CDR3 comprises 14 residues. The CDR3 sequence: CASSRTGSNSPLHF. The CDR3 DNA reads TGTGCCAGCAGCCGTACAGGGAGCAATTCACCCCTCCACTTT.

This clone was observed a single time. This chain uses TRBV5-6 with TRBJ1-6; 8 nucleotides match TRBD1. Germline CDR1 is SGHDT and CDR2 is YYEEEE. This CDR3 spans 16 amino acids. With V trimmed by 3 bases and J by 0 bases, 2 bases remained unmatched. Here the CDR3 DNA reads TGTGCCAGCAGCTCCGACAGGGGCTCCTATAATTCACCCCTCCACTTT. It is translated as CASSSDRGSYNSPLHF.

This sequence joins TRBV7-8 and TRBJ2-2; no definite D call. Trimming took 5 bases from V and 3 from J, leaving 13 bases between them. The germline V gene encodes CDR1 SGHVS and CDR2 FQNEAQ. The length of the CDR3 is 15 residues. In DNA, the CDR3 is TGTGCCAGCAGCCCGCGATCAGAGGACACCGGGGAGCTGTTTTTT. Amino acids: CASSPRSEDTGELFF.

This chain links TRBV25-1 with TRBJ2-5, with a tentative D call TRBD2 (6 bases). The V gene's germline CDR1 is MGHDK and CDR2 SYGVNS. Deletions cut 4 bases from V and 3 bases from J, with 12 bases between. The CDR3 covers 14 residues. CDR3 region: CASSVVGGEETQYF. The CDR3, as DNA: TGTGCCAGCAGTGTAGTTGGAGGGGAAGAGACCCAGTACTTC.

This clone was found once. This rearrangement joins TRBV25-1 to TRBJ2-2, with TRBD1 as a possible D gene (6 bases). With 5 bases removed from V and 5 bases from J, the gap between germline ends came to 15 bases. The germline V gene has CDR1 MGHDK and CDR2 SYGVNS. The length of the CDR3 is 15 residues. The CDR3 sequence is CASSLQGVRTGELFF. The CDR3 DNA follows: TGTGCCAGCAGTTTACAGGGAGTTCGGACCGGGGAGCTGTTTTTT.

The rearrangement uses TRBV9 and TRBJ2-5; 13 bases agree with TRBD2. Germline V gene lookup returns CDR1 SGDLS and CDR2 YYNGEE. The trim removed 2 bases at V and 4 bases at J, leaving 5 bases unmatched. The CDR3 runs to 16 residues. The CDR3 sequence: CASSVILAGGRETQYF. CDR3 nucleotides: TGTGCCAGCAGCGTCATACTAGCGGGGGGGCGAGAGACCCAGTACTTC.